This is a list of T cell receptor beta chains from one sample in a study of blood T cell repertoires in COVID-19. Only in-frame clones appear in the TCRdb table, and some are missing; sequencing was by immunoSEQ multiplex PCR. The sample lists roughly 260,000 clones; 65% to 90% were seen once. The sample taken for sequencing was peripheral blood. The receptors were sampled from a woman of 80 years or more with active or convalescent COVID-19. The CDR3 runs from the conserved cysteine through the conserved F or W. Each record gives: CDR3 DNA, CDR3 protein, clone size, J gene, CDR3 length, D gene, V gene. The D gene is left open where the match is weak. Where a row states a size, it is once, few, many or the class of an expanded clone; other rows omit it.

CDR3nt: TGTGCCAGCAGCTTGGGATCTAGCGGGAGCTCCTACAATGAGCAGTTCTTC; CDR3aa: CASSLGSSGSSYNEQFF; abundance: -; j_gene: TRBJ2-1; len: 17; d_gene: TRBD2; v_gene: TRBV5-4
CDR3nt: TGTGCCAGCAGTCCCCTCAGGGGGATTGCTGAAGCTTTCTTT; CDR3aa: CASSPLRGIAEAFF; abundance: -; j_gene: TRBJ1-1; len: 14; d_gene: TRBD1; v_gene: TRBV28
CDR3nt: TGTGCCACCCTAAACGAAAAGGGGGCGGGTAATGAAAAACTGTTTTTT; CDR3aa: CATLNEKGAGNEKLFF; abundance: -; j_gene: TRBJ1-4; len: 16; d_gene: TRBD1; v_gene: TRBV6-6
CDR3nt: TGCGCCAGGGAGCTCTTCTACGAGCAGTACTTC; CDR3aa: CARELFYEQYF; abundance: -; j_gene: TRBJ2-7; len: 11; d_gene: -; v_gene: TRBV10-1
CDR3nt: TGTGCCACCGCGAGGGATATAGAGACCCAGTACTTC; CDR3aa: CATARDIETQYF; abundance: -; j_gene: TRBJ2-5; len: 12; d_gene: -; v_gene: TRBV15
CDR3nt: TGTGCCAGCACCGAAAATCAACAGGGATATAATGAAAAACTGTTTTTT; CDR3aa: CASTENQQGYNEKLFF; abundance: -; j_gene: TRBJ1-4; len: 16; d_gene: -; v_gene: TRBV28
CDR3nt: TGCGCCAGCATCACTCCCCGGGACAGAAAAAACATTCAGTACTTC; CDR3aa: CASITPRDRKNIQYF; abundance: once; j_gene: TRBJ2-4; len: 15; d_gene: TRBD1; v_gene: TRBV10-1
CDR3nt: TGTGCCAGCAGTTTCGGAGACCAGCCCCAGCATTTT; CDR3aa: CASSFGDQPQHF; abundance: -; j_gene: TRBJ1-5; len: 12; d_gene: -; v_gene: TRBV12-3/TRBV12-4
CDR3nt: TGTGCCAGCAGCTTACTCGGGACAGGGGCCAACGAGCAGTACTTC; CDR3aa: CASSLLGTGANEQYF; abundance: -; j_gene: TRBJ2-7; len: 15; d_gene: TRBD1; v_gene: TRBV7-9
CDR3nt: TGTGCCAGCAGTGACGACAGGGATGCCTACGAGCAGTACTTC; CDR3aa: CASSDDRDAYEQYF; abundance: -; j_gene: TRBJ2-7; len: 14; d_gene: TRBD1; v_gene: TRBV2
CDR3nt: TGTGCCAGCAGCGTCTCTAGCGGGGAACACAATGAGCAGTTCTTC; CDR3aa: CASSVSSGEHNEQFF; abundance: -; j_gene: TRBJ2-1; len: 15; d_gene: TRBD2; v_gene: TRBV9
CDR3nt: TGTGCCAGCAGTGACACGGACTTAGGGACCCAGTACTTC; CDR3aa: CASSDTDLGTQYF; abundance: -; j_gene: TRBJ2-5; len: 13; d_gene: -; v_gene: TRBV2
CDR3nt: TGTGCCAGCAGTTCCCAGGGTTTAGGAAACACCATATATTTT; CDR3aa: CASSSQGLGNTIYF; abundance: -; j_gene: TRBJ1-3; len: 14; d_gene: -; v_gene: TRBV27
CDR3nt: TGCGCCAGCAGCTTGGGAGGTGCAGATACGCAGTATTTT; CDR3aa: CASSLGGADTQYF; abundance: -; j_gene: TRBJ2-3; len: 13; d_gene: -; v_gene: TRBV5-1
CDR3nt: TGTGCCAGCAGTTACCGACAGAGCTATAATTCACCCCTCCACTTT; CDR3aa: CASSYRQSYNSPLHF; abundance: -; j_gene: TRBJ1-6; len: 15; d_gene: -; v_gene: TRBV6-5
CDR3nt: TGTGCCAGCAGTTACTCGATTGAGGGTAGCAATCAGCCCCAGCATTTT; CDR3aa: CASSYSIEGSNQPQHF; abundance: -; j_gene: TRBJ1-5; len: 16; d_gene: -; v_gene: TRBV6-5
CDR3nt: TGTGCCAGTAGTATAGAGGCGGTTACCGGGGAGCTGTTTTTT; CDR3aa: CASSIEAVTGELFF; abundance: -; j_gene: TRBJ2-2; len: 14; d_gene: -; v_gene: TRBV19
CDR3nt: TGTGCCAGTAGTATGCGTAGGGAGGGACAAGGCTATGGCTACACCTTC; CDR3aa: CASSMRREGQGYGYTF; abundance: -; j_gene: TRBJ1-2; len: 16; d_gene: -; v_gene: TRBV19
CDR3nt: TGTGCCAGCAGTGACAGGGGGAATCAGCCCCAGCATTTT; CDR3aa: CASSDRGNQPQHF; abundance: -; j_gene: TRBJ1-5; len: 13; d_gene: TRBD1; v_gene: TRBV2
CDR3nt: TGTGCCAGCAGCTGGCTCTCTGCGGACTATGGCTACACCTTC; CDR3aa: CASSWLSADYGYTF; abundance: -; j_gene: TRBJ1-2; len: 14; d_gene: -; v_gene: TRBV5-4
CDR3nt: TGTGCCAGCAGCTCCCGGGGGACGAACACCGGGGAGCTGTTTTTT; CDR3aa: CASSSRGTNTGELFF; abundance: few; j_gene: TRBJ2-2; len: 15; d_gene: -; v_gene: TRBV7-9
CDR3nt: TGTGCCAGCTCACCAATATCGCAGGACACTGAAGCTTTCTTT; CDR3aa: CASSPISQDTEAFF; abundance: -; j_gene: TRBJ1-1; len: 14; d_gene: -; v_gene: TRBV18
CDR3nt: TGTGCCAGCAGGACATCCGGGACTCCTGGAAACACCATATATTTT; CDR3aa: CASRTSGTPGNTIYF; abundance: -; j_gene: TRBJ1-3; len: 15; d_gene: -; v_gene: TRBV27
CDR3nt: TGTGCCAGCAGGAAGGGGGGGGTTGGTGAGCAGTTCTTC; CDR3aa: CASRKGGVGEQFF; abundance: -; j_gene: TRBJ2-1; len: 13; d_gene: -; v_gene: TRBV27
CDR3nt: TGTGCCAGCAGCTTGGCGGGGATCCTGAACACTGAAGCTTTCTTT; CDR3aa: CASSLAGILNTEAFF; abundance: -; j_gene: TRBJ1-1; len: 15; d_gene: -; v_gene: TRBV5-6
CDR3nt: TGTGCCAGCAGATCGGGACTCCCCTTCTCCTACAATGAGCAGTTCTTC; CDR3aa: CASRSGLPFSYNEQFF; abundance: -; j_gene: TRBJ2-1; len: 16; d_gene: -; v_gene: TRBV28
CDR3nt: TGTGCCAGCAGCCAAGGTGGGAACAGGGTTGGCGGCTACACCTTC; CDR3aa: CASSQGGNRVGGYTF; abundance: once; j_gene: TRBJ1-2; len: 15; d_gene: -; v_gene: TRBV4-2
CDR3nt: TGTGCCAGCAGCGGAAGCCCTGGGGGGGGAGAAAAACTGTTTTTT; CDR3aa: CASSGSPGGGEKLFF; abundance: -; j_gene: TRBJ1-4; len: 15; d_gene: -; v_gene: TRBV7-9
CDR3nt: TGTGCCAGCAGTGGCCAACAGGGGGGAACCAAAGCTTTCTTT; CDR3aa: CASSGQQGGTKAFF; abundance: -; j_gene: TRBJ1-1; len: 14; d_gene: TRBD1; v_gene: TRBV2
CDR3nt: TGTGCCAGCAGCTTAGTTTCAGGGGTGAACACTGAAGCTTTCTTT; CDR3aa: CASSLVSGVNTEAFF; abundance: -; j_gene: TRBJ1-1; len: 15; d_gene: -; v_gene: TRBV7-9
CDR3nt: TGCAGCGTTGAAACCCAGCAGGACACTGAAGCTTTCTTT; CDR3aa: CSVETQQDTEAFF; abundance: few; j_gene: TRBJ1-1; len: 13; d_gene: -; v_gene: TRBV29-1
CDR3nt: TGTGCCAGCAACAGGGTAACAACTAATGAAAAACTGTTTTTT; CDR3aa: CASNRVTTNEKLFF; abundance: once; j_gene: TRBJ1-4; len: 14; d_gene: -; v_gene: TRBV28
CDR3nt: TGTGCCAGCAGCCAAGGGGGGGCGGAATCGAACACTGAAGCTTTCTTT; CDR3aa: CASSQGGAESNTEAFF; abundance: -; j_gene: TRBJ1-1; len: 16; d_gene: -; v_gene: TRBV7-9
CDR3nt: TGTGCCAGCAGCCGACGGAGATTTGGAGACACTGAAGCTTTCTTT; CDR3aa: CASSRRRFGDTEAFF; abundance: once; j_gene: TRBJ1-1; len: 15; d_gene: -; v_gene: TRBV6-5
CDR3nt: TGTGCCAGCAGCCTAACCTACGAGCAGTACTTC; CDR3aa: CASSLTYEQYF; abundance: -; j_gene: TRBJ2-7; len: 11; d_gene: -; v_gene: TRBV11-2
CDR3nt: TGCGCCAGCAGCCAAGCCGGGACTAGCGGCTCCTACAATGAGCAGTTCTTC; CDR3aa: CASSQAGTSGSYNEQFF; abundance: -; j_gene: TRBJ2-1; len: 17; d_gene: TRBD2; v_gene: TRBV5-1
CDR3nt: TGTGCCAGCAGCTTAGAGCAGGGGAAGTACAATGAGCAGTTCTTC; CDR3aa: CASSLEQGKYNEQFF; abundance: -; j_gene: TRBJ2-1; len: 15; d_gene: -; v_gene: TRBV7-8
CDR3nt: TGTGCCAGCAGTAGAGGGTCAGGGGGGGAAAAACTGTTTTTT; CDR3aa: CASSRGSGGEKLFF; abundance: -; j_gene: TRBJ1-4; len: 14; d_gene: TRBD1; v_gene: TRBV2
CDR3nt: TGTGCCAGCAGCGTAGGACAGGGCCAAGAGACCCAGTACTTC; CDR3aa: CASSVGQGQETQYF; abundance: -; j_gene: TRBJ2-5; len: 14; d_gene: TRBD1; v_gene: TRBV11-2
CDR3nt: TGTGCCAGCACCCGACAGGGGGCCACCTATGGCTACACCTTC; CDR3aa: CASTRQGATYGYTF; abundance: -; j_gene: TRBJ1-2; len: 14; d_gene: TRBD1; v_gene: TRBV6-5
CDR3nt: TGTGCCAGCAGCGGCCCCGGGGATCCGAACACTGAAGCTTTCTTT; CDR3aa: CASSGPGDPNTEAFF; abundance: few; j_gene: TRBJ1-1; len: 15; d_gene: -; v_gene: TRBV6-5
CDR3nt: TGCGCCAGCAGCTTGGTCCGGGGAGGAGGTGAAAAACTGTTTTTT; CDR3aa: CASSLVRGGGEKLFF; abundance: -; j_gene: TRBJ1-4; len: 15; d_gene: -; v_gene: TRBV5-1
CDR3nt: TGTGCCAGCTCTCCAGGAATTGGACTAGCGGTTCAGCAGGATACGCAGTATTTT; CDR3aa: CASSPGIGLAVQQDTQYF; abundance: -; j_gene: TRBJ2-3; len: 18; d_gene: TRBD2; v_gene: TRBV18
CDR3nt: TGCGCCAGCAGCTTGGCCAGGGGACCATACGAGCAGTACTTC; CDR3aa: CASSLARGPYEQYF; abundance: -; j_gene: TRBJ2-7; len: 14; d_gene: -; v_gene: TRBV5-1
CDR3nt: TGTGCCACCACCTCAGCTGTTACAGGGGCTAGTGAGCAGTTCTTC; CDR3aa: CATTSAVTGASEQFF; abundance: -; j_gene: TRBJ2-1; len: 15; d_gene: TRBD1; v_gene: TRBV24-1
CDR3nt: TGTGCCAGCAGCTCAACAGGGGGGCCTACGCATTCACCCCTCCACTTT; CDR3aa: CASSSTGGPTHSPLHF; abundance: few; j_gene: TRBJ1-6; len: 16; d_gene: -; v_gene: TRBV21-1
CDR3nt: TGTGCCTGGAGTGTATCAGGGGACGAGCAGTACTTC; CDR3aa: CAWSVSGDEQYF; abundance: once; j_gene: TRBJ2-7; len: 12; d_gene: -; v_gene: TRBV30
CDR3nt: TGTGCCGCAGGGGGGACAGGGGGATCCGGCAATGAGCAGTTCTTC; CDR3aa: CAAGGTGGSGNEQFF; abundance: -; j_gene: TRBJ2-1; len: 15; d_gene: TRBD1; v_gene: TRBV19
CDR3nt: TGTGCCAGCAGCGGGGGGCAGTCTAGCTCCTACGAGCAGTACTTC; CDR3aa: CASSGGQSSSYEQYF; abundance: few; j_gene: TRBJ2-7; len: 15; d_gene: -; v_gene: TRBV27
CDR3nt: TGTGCCAGCCGGGACAGGGGGGTTTGGGAGACCCAGTACTTC; CDR3aa: CASRDRGVWETQYF; abundance: -; j_gene: TRBJ2-5; len: 14; d_gene: TRBD1; v_gene: TRBV6-5
CDR3nt: TGTGCCAGCAGCGACGACAGCGGGAGCGCCACAGATACGCAGTATTTT; CDR3aa: CASSDDSGSATDTQYF; abundance: -; j_gene: TRBJ2-3; len: 16; d_gene: -; v_gene: TRBV21-1
CDR3nt: TGTGCCAGCAGGCTACTAGCGGGATACGAGCAGTACTTC; CDR3aa: CASRLLAGYEQYF; abundance: -; j_gene: TRBJ2-7; len: 13; d_gene: TRBD2; v_gene: TRBV28
CDR3nt: TGTGCCAGCAGCCAAAGGGCAGGGATTGGCTACACCTTC; CDR3aa: CASSQRAGIGYTF; abundance: -; j_gene: TRBJ1-2; len: 13; d_gene: -; v_gene: TRBV3-1/TRBV3-2
CDR3nt: TGTGCCAGCAGCCAAGACCCTAGCGGGGGGCGGGAGACCCAGTACTTC; CDR3aa: CASSQDPSGGRETQYF; abundance: -; j_gene: TRBJ2-5; len: 16; d_gene: TRBD2; v_gene: TRBV4-2
CDR3nt: TGTGCCAGTACAAACCTATCCAAGCGCGGCGGCGGCTACACCTTC; CDR3aa: CASTNLSKRGGGYTF; abundance: once; j_gene: TRBJ1-2; len: 15; d_gene: -; v_gene: TRBV19
CDR3nt: TGTGCCAGCAGCGCGGGACAGGCCCTATGGATCTATGGCTACACCTTC; CDR3aa: CASSAGQALWIYGYTF; abundance: -; j_gene: TRBJ1-2; len: 16; d_gene: TRBD1; v_gene: TRBV9
CDR3nt: TGTGCCTGGAGCCATAACAGGTCGCGGCCCCAGCATTTT; CDR3aa: CAWSHNRSRPQHF; abundance: -; j_gene: TRBJ1-5; len: 13; d_gene: -; v_gene: TRBV30
CDR3nt: TGCAGCGTTGAATCCGGGACAGGGAATGAAAAACTGTTTTTT; CDR3aa: CSVESGTGNEKLFF; abundance: few; j_gene: TRBJ1-4; len: 14; d_gene: TRBD1; v_gene: TRBV29-1
CDR3nt: TGTGCCAGCACCCTTAGCGGGAGAAATAAAAACATTCAGTACTTC; CDR3aa: CASTLSGRNKNIQYF; abundance: few; j_gene: TRBJ2-4; len: 15; d_gene: TRBD2; v_gene: TRBV28
CDR3nt: TGTGCCAGCAGCCAAGATTCTGGACTAGCGGGAGCTGACAATGAGCAGTTCTTC; CDR3aa: CASSQDSGLAGADNEQFF; abundance: -; j_gene: TRBJ2-1; len: 18; d_gene: TRBD2; v_gene: TRBV3-1/TRBV3-2